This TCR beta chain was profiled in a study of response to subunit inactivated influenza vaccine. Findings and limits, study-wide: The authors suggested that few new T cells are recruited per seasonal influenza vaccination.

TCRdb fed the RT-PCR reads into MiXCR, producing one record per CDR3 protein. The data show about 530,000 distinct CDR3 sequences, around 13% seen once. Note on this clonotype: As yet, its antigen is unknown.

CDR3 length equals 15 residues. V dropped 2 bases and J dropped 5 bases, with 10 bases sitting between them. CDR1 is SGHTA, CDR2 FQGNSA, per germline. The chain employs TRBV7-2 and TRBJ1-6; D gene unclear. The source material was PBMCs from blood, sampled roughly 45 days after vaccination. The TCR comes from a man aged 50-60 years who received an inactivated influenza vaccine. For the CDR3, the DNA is TGTGCCAGCAGCTTACTAGGTCAGAATAATTCACCCCTCCACTTT. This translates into CASSLLGQNNSPLHF.